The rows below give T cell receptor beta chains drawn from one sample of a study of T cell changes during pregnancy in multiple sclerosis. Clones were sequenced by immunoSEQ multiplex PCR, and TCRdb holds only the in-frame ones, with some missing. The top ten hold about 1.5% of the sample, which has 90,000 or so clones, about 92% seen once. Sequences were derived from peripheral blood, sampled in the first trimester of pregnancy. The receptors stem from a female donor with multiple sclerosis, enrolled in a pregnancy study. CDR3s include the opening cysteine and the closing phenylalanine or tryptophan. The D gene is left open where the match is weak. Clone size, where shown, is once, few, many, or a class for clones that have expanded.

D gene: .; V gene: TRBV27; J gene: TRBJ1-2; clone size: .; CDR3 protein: CASSLGRGLNYGYTF; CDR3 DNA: TGTGCCAGCAGCCTCGGGAGGGGGTTGAACTATGGCTACACCTTC
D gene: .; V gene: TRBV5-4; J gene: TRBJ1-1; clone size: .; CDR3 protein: CASSGRDTGRTEAFF; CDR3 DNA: TGTGCCAGCAGCGGCCGGGACACCGGACGGACTGAAGCTTTCTTT
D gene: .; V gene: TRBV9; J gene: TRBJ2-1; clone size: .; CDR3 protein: CASSAAGYNEQFF; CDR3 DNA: TGTGCCAGCAGCGCCGCAGGGTACAATGAGCAGTTCTTC
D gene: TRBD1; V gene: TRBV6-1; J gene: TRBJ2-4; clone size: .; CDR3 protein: CASSSQRTGANIQYF; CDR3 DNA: TGTGCCAGCAGTTCCCAGAGGACAGGGGCGAACATTCAGTACTTC
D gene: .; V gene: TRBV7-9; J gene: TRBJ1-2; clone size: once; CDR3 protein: CALDEDPAFLYGYTF; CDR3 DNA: TGTGCCTTAGATGAGGATCCCGCCTTTCTCTATGGCTACACCTTC
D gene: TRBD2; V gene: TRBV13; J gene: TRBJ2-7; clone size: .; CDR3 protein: CASSLRVASGSHEQYF; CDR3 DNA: TGTGCCAGCAGCTTAAGGGTAGCTAGCGGGAGCCACGAGCAGTACTTC
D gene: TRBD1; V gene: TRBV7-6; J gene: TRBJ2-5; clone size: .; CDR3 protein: CASSPWDRAGETQYF; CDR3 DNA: TGTGCCAGCAGCCCTTGGGACAGGGCCGGGGAGACCCAGTACTTC
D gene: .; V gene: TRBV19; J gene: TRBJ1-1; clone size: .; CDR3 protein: CASSIRAEGGYTEAFF; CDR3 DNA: TGTGCCAGTAGTATAAGGGCCGAGGGGGGGTACACTGAAGCTTTCTTT
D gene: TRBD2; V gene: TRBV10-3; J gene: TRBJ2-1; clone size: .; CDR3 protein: CAISETSGSYNEQFF; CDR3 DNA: TGTGCCATCAGTGAGACTAGCGGCTCCTACAATGAGCAGTTCTTC
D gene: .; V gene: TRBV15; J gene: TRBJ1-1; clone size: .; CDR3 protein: CATSRGRGLDMNTEAFF; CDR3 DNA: TGTGCCACCAGCAGAGGCAGGGGTCTTGACATGAACACTGAAGCTTTCTTT
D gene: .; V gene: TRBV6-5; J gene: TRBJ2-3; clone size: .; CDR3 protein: CASSSRGDTQYF; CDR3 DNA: TGTGCCAGCAGTTCCCGAGGGGATACGCAGTATTTT
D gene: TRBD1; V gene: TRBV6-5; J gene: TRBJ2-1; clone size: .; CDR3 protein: CASSFGQGEQFF; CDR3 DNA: TGTGCCAGCAGTTTCGGACAGGGAGAGCAGTTCTTC
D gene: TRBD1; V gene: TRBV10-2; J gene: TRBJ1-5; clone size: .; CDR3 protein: CASRDMGQGGQPQHF; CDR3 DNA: TGCGCCAGCAGGGATATGGGACAGGGAGGCCAGCCCCAGCATTTT
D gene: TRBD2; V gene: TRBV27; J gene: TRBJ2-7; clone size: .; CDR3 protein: CASSSSGSSYEQYF; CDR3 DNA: TGTGCCAGCAGTTCTAGCGGGAGCTCCTACGAGCAGTACTTC
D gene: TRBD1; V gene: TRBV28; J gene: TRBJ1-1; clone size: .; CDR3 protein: CASSHGTAHEGEAFF; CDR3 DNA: TGTGCCAGCAGCCACGGGACAGCCCACGAGGGTGAAGCTTTCTTT
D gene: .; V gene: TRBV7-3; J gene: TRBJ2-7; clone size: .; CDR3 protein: CASSLGGSAYEQYF; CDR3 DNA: TGTGCCAGCAGCTTAGGCGGCTCAGCCTACGAGCAGTACTTC
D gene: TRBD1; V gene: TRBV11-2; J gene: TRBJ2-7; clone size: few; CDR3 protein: CASSLVPGQGEQYF; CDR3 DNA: TGTGCCAGCAGCTTAGTCCCGGGACAGGGGGAGCAGTACTTC
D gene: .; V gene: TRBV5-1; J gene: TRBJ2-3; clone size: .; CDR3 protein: CASSSTTEGRTDTQYF; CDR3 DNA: TGCGCCAGCAGCTCTACGACGGAGGGCCGGACAGATACGCAGTATTTT
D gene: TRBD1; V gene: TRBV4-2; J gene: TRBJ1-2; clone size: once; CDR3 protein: CASSQIQGTDGYTF; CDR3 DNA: TGTGCCAGCAGCCAGATACAGGGGACGGATGGCTACACCTTC
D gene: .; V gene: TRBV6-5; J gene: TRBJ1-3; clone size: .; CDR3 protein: CASSYSNRAGNTIYF; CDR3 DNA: TGTGCCAGCAGTTACTCGAACAGGGCTGGAAACACCATATATTTT
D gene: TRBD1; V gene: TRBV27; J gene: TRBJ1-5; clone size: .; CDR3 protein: CASSSSGTGQDQPQHF; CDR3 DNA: TGTGCCAGCAGTTCCTCCGGGACAGGCCAGGATCAGCCCCAGCATTTT
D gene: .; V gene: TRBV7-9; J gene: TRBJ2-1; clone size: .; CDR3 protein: CASSFREVNEQFF; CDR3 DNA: TGTGCCAGCAGCTTTCGAGAGGTCAATGAGCAGTTCTTC
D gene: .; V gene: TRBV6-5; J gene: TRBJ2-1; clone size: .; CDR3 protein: CAASPATRRYNEQFF; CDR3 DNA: TGTGCCGCAAGCCCAGCGACACGGAGGTACAATGAGCAGTTCTTC
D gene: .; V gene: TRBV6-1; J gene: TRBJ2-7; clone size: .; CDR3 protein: CASSEMEVVGSYEQYF; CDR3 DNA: TGTGCCAGCAGTGAAATGGAGGTAGTAGGGTCCTACGAGCAGTACTTC
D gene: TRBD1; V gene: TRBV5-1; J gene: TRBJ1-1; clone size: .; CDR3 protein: CASSSGLTGATEAFF; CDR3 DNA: TGCGCCAGCAGCTCGGGTCTGACAGGGGCCACTGAAGCTTTCTTT
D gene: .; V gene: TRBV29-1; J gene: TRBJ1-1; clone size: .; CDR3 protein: CSARMTDNTEAFF; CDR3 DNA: TGCAGCGCACGAATGACAGACAACACTGAAGCTTTCTTT
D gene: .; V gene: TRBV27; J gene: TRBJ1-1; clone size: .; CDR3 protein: CASSLFKNTEAFF; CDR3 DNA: TGTGCCAGCAGTTTATTCAAGAACACTGAAGCTTTCTTT
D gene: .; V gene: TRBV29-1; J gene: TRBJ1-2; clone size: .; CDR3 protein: CSVEERYGYTF; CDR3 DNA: TGCAGCGTTGAAGAGAGATATGGCTACACCTTC
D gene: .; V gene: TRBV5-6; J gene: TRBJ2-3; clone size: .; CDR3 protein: CASSLQPRGTDTQYF; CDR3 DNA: TGTGCCAGCAGCTTGCAACCAAGAGGCACAGATACGCAGTATTTT
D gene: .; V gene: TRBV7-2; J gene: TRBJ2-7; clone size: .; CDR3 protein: CASSLGGHYEQYF; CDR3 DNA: TGTGCCAGCAGCTTAGGTGGGCATTACGAGCAGTACTTC
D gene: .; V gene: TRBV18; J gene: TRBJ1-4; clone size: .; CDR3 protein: CASSPARNEKLFF; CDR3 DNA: TGTGCCAGCTCACCAGCCAGGAATGAAAAACTGTTTTTT
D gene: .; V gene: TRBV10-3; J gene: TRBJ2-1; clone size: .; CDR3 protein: CAISGLGLESYNEQFF; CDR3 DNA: TGTGCCATCAGTGGATTAGGACTGGAATCCTACAATGAGCAGTTCTTC
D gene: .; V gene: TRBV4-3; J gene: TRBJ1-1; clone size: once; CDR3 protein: CASSQDEGTTMNTEAFF; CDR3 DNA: TGCGCCAGCAGCCAAGATGAGGGAACAACTATGAACACTGAAGCTTTCTTT